Listed here is a single T cell receptor (beta chain). Its antigen is unidentified. Tumor tissue was taken before any definitive surgery or chemotherapy was given. This record comes from a study of high-grade serous ovarian cancer treatment subgroups. Study conclusions and caveats: Repertoire analysis covered CDR3 alone, not CDR1 or CDR2. These tumor repertoires lack spatial information from bulk sequencing. Repertoire similarity ranged roughly 0.1 to 0.79 between tumors of one patient.

Some clones are missing from TCRdb's copy, which holds only in-frame ones; the method was immunoSEQ multiplex PCR. The table has a few thousand clones, 75% to 85% seen once. Sample: tumor tissue. This clonotype originated in a human donor with high-grade serous ovarian cancer.

The CDR3 DNA reads TGTGCCAGTAGTCCCCTAGAGGGGGAAACAGATACGCAGTATTTT. Amino acids: CASSPLEGETDTQYF. The chain carries TRBV19 and TRBJ2-3, with a weak D call TRBD1 (6 bases). V shed 5 bases and J shed 3 bases, with 15 bases lying between them. The germline V gene encodes CDR1 LNHDA and CDR2 SQIVND (reference sequence). The CDR3 extends over 15 amino acids.